The rows below give T cell receptor beta chains drawn from one sample of a study of identical twins. TCRdb ran MiXCR on the 5' RACE reads and lists one entry per CDR3 protein. The sample has 250,000 to 350,000 distinct CDR3 sequences, nearly 9.5% seen once. The same sample was also studied in work on yellow fever vaccine responses in identical twins.

The sequenced sample consisted of CD8+ T cells sorted from blood. The receptors stem from a woman aged 18-29 years in good health. Both conserved end residues are part of each CDR3. Each record gives: V gene, D gene, clone size, J gene, CDR3 protein, CDR3 DNA. The D gene is left open where the match is weak. A row's size may be missing; if present it is once, few, many or a size class.

v_gene: TRBV6-2/TRBV6-3; d_gene: -; abundance: many; j_gene: TRBJ1-2; CDR3aa: CASSKRRTNYGYTF; CDR3nt: TGTGCCAGCAGTAAGAGACGGACGAACTATGGCTACACCTTC
v_gene: TRBV7-9; d_gene: -; abundance: many; j_gene: TRBJ1-1; CDR3aa: CASSRGAGTEAFF; CDR3nt: TGTGCCAGCAGCAGGGGGGCGGGCACTGAAGCTTTCTTT
v_gene: TRBV10-3; d_gene: -; abundance: many; j_gene: TRBJ2-3; CDR3aa: CAISESPENTDTQYF; CDR3nt: TGTGCCATCAGTGAGTCGCCAGAGAACACAGATACGCAGTATTTT
v_gene: TRBV16; d_gene: -; abundance: few; j_gene: TRBJ2-1; CDR3aa: CASSQRVGNEQFF; CDR3nt: TGTGCCAGCAGCCAAAGAGTCGGGAATGAGCAGTTCTTC
v_gene: TRBV3-1; d_gene: -; abundance: -; j_gene: TRBJ2-3; CDR3aa: CASRRPTDTQYF; CDR3nt: TGTGCCAGCAGGCGTCCCACAGATACGCAGTATTTT
v_gene: TRBV3-1; d_gene: -; abundance: few; j_gene: TRBJ2-7; CDR3aa: CASSAVLTFSYEQYF; CDR3nt: TGTGCCAGCAGCGCCGTCCTGACATTCTCCTACGAGCAGTACTTC
v_gene: TRBV7-9; d_gene: -; abundance: -; j_gene: TRBJ2-7; CDR3aa: CASSQDPEQYF; CDR3nt: TGTGCCAGCAGCCAGGACCCCGAGCAGTACTTC
v_gene: TRBV5-4; d_gene: -; abundance: many; j_gene: TRBJ1-3; CDR3aa: CASRAPGNTIYF; CDR3nt: TGTGCCAGCAGGGCCCCTGGAAACACCATATATTTT
v_gene: TRBV7-8; d_gene: -; abundance: -; j_gene: TRBJ1-4; CDR3aa: CASSSAAPFNEKLFF; CDR3nt: TGTGCCAGCAGCTCCGCGGCACCTTTTAATGAAAAACTGTTTTTT
v_gene: TRBV27; d_gene: -; abundance: many; j_gene: TRBJ2-7; CDR3aa: CASSLGGAGEQYF; CDR3nt: TGTGCCAGCAGTTTAGGGGGGGCAGGGGAGCAGTACTTC
v_gene: TRBV27; d_gene: TRBD2; abundance: few; j_gene: TRBJ2-3; CDR3aa: CASSLVREWGTDTQYF; CDR3nt: TGTGCCAGCAGCCTTGTGCGGGAGTGGGGCACAGATACGCAGTATTTT
v_gene: TRBV11-2; d_gene: -; abundance: -; j_gene: TRBJ2-7; CDR3aa: CASSLESGPGYEQYF; CDR3nt: TGTGCCAGCAGCTTAGAATCGGGGCCGGGCTACGAGCAGTACTTC
v_gene: TRBV3-1; d_gene: -; abundance: -; j_gene: TRBJ1-1; CDR3aa: CASSQEAGRTEAFF; CDR3nt: TGTGCCAGCAGCCAAGAAGCCGGGAGGACTGAAGCTTTCTTT
v_gene: TRBV7-9; d_gene: -; abundance: -; j_gene: TRBJ2-7; CDR3aa: CASSPPGTMEQYF; CDR3nt: TGTGCCAGCAGCCCCCCCGGGACCATGGAGCAGTACTTC
v_gene: TRBV5-1; d_gene: -; abundance: few; j_gene: TRBJ2-3; CDR3aa: CASSLEGSGWTDTQYF; CDR3nt: TGCGCCAGCAGCTTGGAGGGTTCAGGGTGGACAGATACGCAGTATTTT
v_gene: TRBV4-1; d_gene: -; abundance: few; j_gene: TRBJ2-4; CDR3aa: CASSQAFGVGKNIQYF; CDR3nt: TGCGCCAGCAGCCAGGCTTTTGGGGTGGGCAAAAACATTCAGTACTTC
v_gene: TRBV6-2/TRBV6-3; d_gene: -; abundance: few; j_gene: TRBJ2-3; CDR3aa: CASTDPTEATDTQYF; CDR3nt: TGTGCCAGCACGGACCCGACGGAAGCGACAGATACGCAGTATTTT
v_gene: TRBV5-1; d_gene: -; abundance: -; j_gene: TRBJ2-7; CDR3aa: CASSQDVPREQYF; CDR3nt: TGCGCCAGCAGCCAAGATGTCCCTAGGGAGCAGTACTTC
v_gene: TRBV5-6; d_gene: -; abundance: few; j_gene: TRBJ1-2; CDR3aa: CASIDRGRAYYGYTF; CDR3nt: TGTGCCAGCATCGACCGAGGCAGGGCGTACTATGGCTACACCTTC
v_gene: TRBV5-4; d_gene: -; abundance: -; j_gene: TRBJ2-7; CDR3aa: CASSHRLSYEQYF; CDR3nt: TGTGCCAGCAGCCACAGGTTAAGCTACGAGCAGTACTTC
v_gene: TRBV28; d_gene: -; abundance: few; j_gene: TRBJ2-5; CDR3aa: CASSPRQGGVQETQYF; CDR3nt: TGTGCCAGCAGTCCTCGACAGGGAGGGGTTCAAGAGACCCAGTACTTC
v_gene: TRBV20-1; d_gene: -; abundance: -; j_gene: TRBJ1-4; CDR3aa: CSARRWPATNEKLFF; CDR3nt: TGCAGTGCTCGGCGCTGGCCCGCAACTAATGAAAAACTGTTTTTT
v_gene: TRBV5-1; d_gene: -; abundance: many; j_gene: TRBJ2-5; CDR3aa: CASSLARADGLQETQYF; CDR3nt: TGCGCCAGCAGCTTGGCAAGAGCGGACGGGTTGCAAGAGACCCAGTACTTC
v_gene: TRBV5-1; d_gene: -; abundance: few; j_gene: TRBJ2-5; CDR3aa: CASSLAVGGFQETQYF; CDR3nt: TGCGCCAGCAGCTTGGCAGTTGGGGGCTTCCAAGAGACCCAGTACTTC
v_gene: TRBV11-2; d_gene: TRBD2; abundance: -; j_gene: TRBJ2-5; CDR3aa: CASSGLAGGPGETQYF; CDR3nt: TGTGCCAGCAGCGGACTAGCGGGAGGGCCAGGGGAGACCCAGTACTTC
v_gene: TRBV7-2; d_gene: TRBD2; abundance: few; j_gene: TRBJ2-1; CDR3aa: CASSEVAGVVNEQFF; CDR3nt: TGTGCCAGCAGCGAAGTAGCGGGAGTTGTCAATGAGCAGTTCTTC
v_gene: TRBV10-3; d_gene: -; abundance: once; j_gene: TRBJ2-7; CDR3aa: CAISESGQDYEQYF; CDR3nt: TGTGCCATCAGTGAGTCGGGACAAGACTACGAGCAGTACTTC
v_gene: TRBV14; d_gene: -; abundance: many; j_gene: TRBJ2-1; CDR3aa: CASSQGPGSLEQFF; CDR3nt: TGTGCCAGCAGCCAAGGACCGGGGTCCCTTGAGCAGTTCTTC
v_gene: TRBV5-1; d_gene: TRBD1; abundance: many; j_gene: TRBJ2-7; CDR3aa: CASSLTPGQSYYEQYF; CDR3nt: TGCGCCAGCAGCCTAACTCCGGGACAGAGTTACTACGAGCAGTACTTC
v_gene: TRBV4-1; d_gene: -; abundance: few; j_gene: TRBJ2-1; CDR3aa: CASSQGPVSGEQFF; CDR3nt: TGCGCCAGCAGCCAAGGCCCGGTGTCTGGTGAGCAGTTCTTC
v_gene: TRBV29-1; d_gene: -; abundance: many; j_gene: TRBJ1-2; CDR3aa: CSVITGSYGYTF; CDR3nt: TGCAGCGTGATAACAGGGAGCTATGGCTACACCTTC
v_gene: TRBV20-1; d_gene: -; abundance: -; j_gene: TRBJ2-3; CDR3aa: CSARDPGGANTQYF; CDR3nt: TGCAGTGCCAGGGACCCAGGTGGTGCAAATACGCAGTATTTT
v_gene: TRBV6-1; d_gene: TRBD1; abundance: few; j_gene: TRBJ2-3; CDR3aa: CASSFTGANTDTQYF; CDR3nt: TGTGCCAGCAGCTTCACAGGGGCCAACACAGATACGCAGTATTTT
v_gene: TRBV7-9; d_gene: -; abundance: many; j_gene: TRBJ2-3; CDR3aa: CASSWMGGSTDTQYF; CDR3nt: TGTGCCAGCAGCTGGATGGGCGGCAGCACAGATACGCAGTATTTT
v_gene: TRBV29-1; d_gene: TRBD2; abundance: -; j_gene: TRBJ2-3; CDR3aa: CSVEPGLALPDTQYF; CDR3nt: TGCAGCGTTGAACCGGGACTAGCACTCCCAGATACGCAGTATTTT
v_gene: TRBV7-9; d_gene: TRBD1; abundance: -; j_gene: TRBJ2-7; CDR3aa: CASSPDGTAQPSYEQYF; CDR3nt: TGTGCCAGCAGCCCAGACGGGACAGCTCAACCTTCCTACGAGCAGTACTTC
v_gene: TRBV20-1; d_gene: -; abundance: -; j_gene: TRBJ2-7; CDR3aa: CSAAGIHSYEQYF; CDR3nt: TGCAGTGCAGCCGGGATCCACTCCTACGAGCAGTACTTC
v_gene: TRBV20-1; d_gene: TRBD2; abundance: many; j_gene: TRBJ2-1; CDR3aa: CSAWTSGYNEQFF; CDR3nt: TGCAGTGCTTGGACTAGCGGCTACAATGAGCAGTTCTTC
v_gene: TRBV4-1; d_gene: TRBD1; abundance: few; j_gene: TRBJ2-1; CDR3aa: CASSPERQGRNEQFF; CDR3nt: TGCGCCAGCAGCCCGGAACGACAGGGGCGCAATGAGCAGTTCTTC
v_gene: TRBV28; d_gene: TRBD1; abundance: few; j_gene: TRBJ2-5; CDR3aa: CASTKQGAPETQYF; CDR3nt: TGTGCCAGCACTAAACAGGGGGCGCCGGAGACCCAGTACTTC
v_gene: TRBV6-5; d_gene: TRBD2; abundance: many; j_gene: TRBJ2-5; CDR3aa: CASSYAGVGQETQYF; CDR3nt: TGTGCCAGCAGTTACGCGGGGGTCGGGCAAGAGACCCAGTACTTC
v_gene: TRBV11-2; d_gene: TRBD2; abundance: -; j_gene: TRBJ2-7; CDR3aa: CASSHNKRTSGRASDYEQYF; CDR3nt: TGTGCCAGCAGCCACAATAAGCGGACTAGCGGGAGGGCCTCTGATTACGAGCAGTACTTC
v_gene: TRBV4-3; d_gene: TRBD2; abundance: many; j_gene: TRBJ2-1; CDR3aa: CASSQTGTSGSDEQFF; CDR3nt: TGCGCCAGCAGCCAAACCGGGACTAGCGGGAGTGATGAGCAGTTCTTC
v_gene: TRBV6-2/TRBV6-3; d_gene: -; abundance: few; j_gene: TRBJ2-7; CDR3aa: CASSYSAEQYF; CDR3nt: TGTGCCAGCAGTTACTCGGCCGAGCAGTACTTC
v_gene: TRBV28; d_gene: TRBD2; abundance: few; j_gene: TRBJ2-2; CDR3aa: CASSYRPAGGSHGELFF; CDR3nt: TGTGCCAGCAGTTATCGCCCAGCGGGGGGCTCACACGGGGAGCTGTTTTTT
v_gene: TRBV4-3; d_gene: TRBD2; abundance: few; j_gene: TRBJ2-1; CDR3aa: CASSPRVAGLDEQFF; CDR3nt: TGCGCCAGCAGCCCCCGGGTAGCGGGACTCGATGAGCAGTTCTTC
v_gene: TRBV14; d_gene: -; abundance: many; j_gene: TRBJ2-1; CDR3aa: CASSPIEVWNEQFF; CDR3nt: TGTGCCAGCAGCCCGATTGAGGTTTGGAATGAGCAGTTCTTC
v_gene: TRBV9; d_gene: -; abundance: -; j_gene: TRBJ2-3; CDR3aa: CASSVGEFTDTQYF; CDR3nt: TGTGCCAGCAGCGTAGGGGAGTTCACAGATACGCAGTATTTT
v_gene: TRBV5-1; d_gene: -; abundance: many; j_gene: TRBJ1-1; CDR3aa: CASSPSQNTEAFF; CDR3nt: TGCGCCAGCAGCCCAAGTCAGAACACTGAAGCTTTCTTT
v_gene: TRBV11-2; d_gene: TRBD2; abundance: -; j_gene: TRBJ2-7; CDR3aa: CASSGGLAGVNYEQYF; CDR3nt: TGTGCCAGCAGCGGGGGACTAGCGGGAGTAAACTACGAGCAGTACTTC
v_gene: TRBV10-3; d_gene: -; abundance: -; j_gene: TRBJ1-5; CDR3aa: CAISDEGNQPQHF; CDR3nt: TGTGCCATCAGTGATGAGGGCAATCAGCCCCAGCATTTT
v_gene: TRBV28; d_gene: -; abundance: many; j_gene: TRBJ1-5; CDR3aa: CASSQDLSNQPQHF; CDR3nt: TGTGCCAGCAGCCAGGATCTTAGCAATCAGCCCCAGCATTTT
v_gene: TRBV27; d_gene: -; abundance: -; j_gene: TRBJ2-1; CDR3aa: CASSLWGPSEYNEQFF; CDR3nt: TGTGCCAGCAGTTTATGGGGTCCTAGCGAGTACAATGAGCAGTTCTTC
v_gene: TRBV20-1; d_gene: TRBD2; abundance: -; j_gene: TRBJ2-1; CDR3aa: CSARGLAEPRGYEQFF; CDR3nt: TGCAGTGCTAGGGGACTAGCGGAACCACGGGGCTATGAGCAGTTCTTC
v_gene: TRBV7-2; d_gene: TRBD1; abundance: many; j_gene: TRBJ2-2; CDR3aa: CASSVPGTGSRTGELFF; CDR3nt: TGTGCCAGCAGCGTCCCCGGGACAGGTAGCCGGACCGGGGAGCTGTTTTTT
v_gene: TRBV27; d_gene: -; abundance: -; j_gene: TRBJ2-7; CDR3aa: CASSDTMTGVGAYEQYF; CDR3nt: TGTGCCAGCAGCGATACGATGACAGGCGTAGGGGCCTACGAGCAGTACTTC
v_gene: TRBV4-3; d_gene: -; abundance: -; j_gene: TRBJ1-1; CDR3aa: CASSQDGATWAFF; CDR3nt: TGCGCCAGCAGCCAAGATGGAGCGACCTGGGCTTTCTTT
v_gene: TRBV19; d_gene: -; abundance: -; j_gene: TRBJ2-3; CDR3aa: CASSVMLLLTDTQYF; CDR3nt: TGTGCCAGTAGTGTGATGCTACTACTGACAGATACGCAGTATTTT
v_gene: TRBV9; d_gene: -; abundance: -; j_gene: TRBJ2-1; CDR3aa: CASSVGTTYNEQFF; CDR3nt: TGTGCCAGCAGCGTAGGGACTACCTACAATGAGCAGTTCTTC